The T cell receptor beta chain under discussion was sequenced for a study of control samples from healthy donors and cancer patients. This clone was seen only once. Losses at the gene ends were 6 bases for V and 7 bases for J; bases not matched to a gene: 7. The CDR3 has 14 residues. CDR1 is ENHRY and CDR2 is SYGVKD in the germline V gene. The assay was immunoSEQ multiplex PCR, and TCRdb's table has in-frame clones only and misses some. The table records approximately 70,000 clones, 83% of them present only once. This clonotype was obtained from a man in his sixties in good health. The chain recombines TRBV10-3 with TRBJ2-1, with 9 bases lining up with TRBD1. Specimen: blood. The CDR3 sequence is CAIRMGQGWNEQFF. CDR3 nucleotides: TGTGCCATCAGGATGGGACAGGGATGGAATGAGCAGTTCTTC.